Presented here are 5 T cell receptor beta chains from one specimen sequenced in a study of control samples from healthy donors and cancer patients. Here immunoSEQ multiplex PCR was the method, and the copy in TCRdb shows in-frame clones only, minus some. The sample records about 55,000 clones, 70% to 90% being singletons. Source material: blood. These receptors originate from a man over 45 in good health.

This sequence joins TRBV2 and TRBJ1-5; D may be TRBD1 (6 bases). The V gene lost 6 bases and the J gene lost 5 bases, with 8 bases spanning the gap. Germline loops: CDR1 SNHLY, CDR2 FYNNEI. This CDR3 has 12 amino acids. CDR3 region: CASRSGDQPQHF. The CDR3 nucleotides read TGTGCCAGCAGGTCAGGGGATCAGCCCCAGCATTTT. Using reference TRBV2 and TRBJ1-5 for the parts outside the CDR3, the full variable domain is EPEVTQTPSHQVTQMGQEVILRCVPISNHLYFYWYRQILGQKVEFLVSFYNNEISEKSEIFDDQFSVERPDGSNFTLKIRSTKLEDSAMYFCASRSGDQPQHFGDGTRLSIL.

This sequence joins TRBV11-2 and TRBJ2-7; TRBD1 matches 11 bases. Trimming took 6 bases from V and 2 from J; bases not matched to a gene: 9. Germline V gene data show CDR1 as SGHAT and CDR2 as FQNNGV. The CDR3 is made up of 16 amino acids. CDR3 protein: CASSLIRGQGAYEQYF. DNA of the CDR3: TGTGCCAGCAGTCTGATCCGGGGACAGGGGGCCTACGAGCAGTACTTC.

V usage is TRBV28 and J usage is TRBJ1-1; weak D call: TRBD1 (6 bases). CDR1 and CDR2 (germline): MDHEN, SYDVKM. The CDR3 spans 15 residues. V lost 2 bases and J 0 bases, leaving 10 bases between the germline ends. The CDR3 DNA reads as TGTGCCAGCAGTTTACGAGGACAGATGAACACTGAAGCTTTCTTT. It yields the protein CASSLRGQMNTEAFF.

The chain combines TRBV11-3 with TRBJ2-5; D is undetermined. Trimming pared 2 bases from V and 1 base from J, leaving 14 bases between. Germline V gives CDR1 SGHNT, CDR2 YENEEA. The CDR3 covers 16 residues. The CDR3 DNA is TGTGCCAGCAGCTTAACAAGCACCTCGGGCCAAGAGACCCAGTACTTC. Amino acid sequence: CASSLTSTSGQETQYF.

The V gene is TRBV3-1 (or the pseudogene TRBV3-2), the J gene TRBJ2-2; TRBD2 matches 7 bases. CDR3 length: 14 amino acids. With V trimmed by 3 bases and J by 5 bases, 3 bases remained unmatched. Germline values: CDR1 LGHDT, CDR2 YNNKEL (reference sequence). CDR3 in amino acids: CASSHGRGTGELFF. The CDR3 DNA reads TGTGCCAGCAGCCACGGGCGGGGGACCGGGGAGCTGTTTTTT.